Each of the 12 T cell receptor beta chains below was sequenced from the same sample in a study of shared clonotypes between healthy human individuals. The table came from immunoSEQ multiplex PCR; TCRdb's copy has only in-frame clones and leaves some out. The sample consists of approximately 440,000 clones, 77% of them appearing once. Sequencing was done on a sample of PBMCs. These receptors originate from a woman in her thirties or forties in good health. Some clones in this sample may be carry-over from other donors' samples.

Concerning this clone itself: A much larger clone differs from this one at a single base, so this may be a read error. The chain combines TRBV28 with TRBJ2-5; the match to TRBD1 covers 9 bases. Germline CDR1 MDHEN, CDR2 SYDVKM. The CDR3 consists of 16 residues. The chain's CDR3 is CASSAGTGYSQETRYF. CDR3 nucleotides: TGTGCCAGCAGTGCCGGGACAGGGTACTCCCAAGAGACCCGGTACTTC. The entire variable domain, with the rest obtained from reference TRBV28 and TRBJ2-5, is as follows: DVKVTQSSRYLVKRTGEKVFLECVQDMDHENMFWYRQDPGLGLRLIYFSYDVKMKEKGDIPEGYSVSREKKERFSLILESASTNQTSMYLCASSAGTGYSQETRYFGPGTRLLVL.

The genes are TRBV29-1 and TRBJ2-5; D possibly corresponds to TRBD1 (5 bases). The CDR3 has 14 amino acids. Looked up from germline, CDR1 is SQVTM and CDR2 is ANQGSEA. V was clipped by 3 bases and J by 4 bases, with 15 bases between them. CDR3 nucleotide sequence: TGCAGCGTTGATCTGACAGCTGTTGGAGAGACCCAGTACTTC. It encodes CSVDLTAVGETQYF.

The chain employs TRBV7-2 and TRBJ2-1; TRBD2 might be the D (5 bases). Germline CDR1 is SGHTA and CDR2 is FQGNSA. The length of the CDR3 is 15 residues. The V end was cut by 0 bases, the J end by 3 bases, with 9 bases between. In DNA form, the CDR3 reads TGTGCCAGCAGCTTAGCCATAGCGAACTACAATGAGCAGTTCTTC. Encoded protein: CASSLAIANYNEQFF. Looking up the rest from reference TRBV7-2 and TRBJ2-1 gives the full variable domain: GAGVSQSPSNKVTEKGKDVELRCDPISGHTALYWYRQSLGQGLEFLIYFQGNSAPDKSGLPSDRFSAERTGGSVSTLTIQRTQQEDSAVYLCASSLAIANYNEQFFGPGTRLTVL.

Concerning this clone: A far larger clone is one base from this, pointing to a likely read error. The genes are TRBV27 and TRBJ1-3; D is undetermined. Germline V gene lookup returns CDR1 MNHEY and CDR2 SMNVEV (reference sequence). The CDR3 runs to 13 residues. The ends were cut back, 2 bases at V and 8 bases at J, with 10 bases in the middle. The DNA of the CDR3 is TGTGCCAGCAGTTTAGCAAGAGGAGACACCATATATTTT. Protein sequence: CASSLARGDTIYF.

J is TRBJ2-5 and V is TRBV28, with D perhaps matching TRBD1 (7 bases). Germline-derived CDR1 and CDR2 are MDHEN and SYDVKM. Trimming cost V 5 bases and J 1 base, with 14 bases left between them. The CDR3 is made up of 15 amino acids. The CDR3 coding sequence is TGTGCCAGCAGTCCCCACAGGGGAGGCCAAGAGACCCAGTACTTC. It encodes CASSPHRGGQETQYF.

The chain joins TRBV9 to TRBJ2-7; 9 bases align to TRBD2. The V gene end was trimmed by 0 bases and the J gene end by 0 bases; junction bases not matched to a gene: 4. The CDR3 is 16 amino acids. Germline V gene sequence: CDR1 SGDLS, CDR2 YYNGEE. This CDR3 reads CASSVASGVSSYEQYF. CDR3 in DNA: TGTGCCAGCAGCGTAGCTAGCGGGGTGAGCTCCTACGAGCAGTACTTC.

With respect to this clone: This likely came from a read error, as a far larger clone is one base away. The final CDR3 position lacks the conserved phenylalanine or tryptophan, pointing to a likely read error. The V gene is TRBV30, the J gene TRBJ2-3; D is uncertain. The CDR3 contains 15 residues. Germline loops: CDR1 GTSNPN, CDR2 SVGIG (reference sequence). Trimming removed 2 bases at V and 2 bases at J, with 14 bases between. The CDR3 spells CAWSTPSGVTDTQYL. CDR3 DNA sequence: TGTGCCTGGAGTACCCCCTCGGGCGTCACAGATACGCAGTATCTT.

The chain has TRBV6-6 and TRBJ2-2; D gene uncertain. Trimming stripped 6 bases from V and 5 bases from J, with 7 bases between. Germline V lookup: CDR1 MNHNY, CDR2 SVGAGI (reference sequence). The CDR3 contains 12 residues. CDR3 sequence reads: CASSPSTGELFF. The CDR3 region has the DNA TGTGCCAGCAGCCCCTCAACCGGGGAGCTGTTTTTT.

Only a few counts were recorded for this clone. The gene calls are TRBV19 and TRBJ2-3; 12 bases match TRBD2. There are 18 residues in the CDR3. V lost 4 bases, J lost 3 bases, and 11 bases stayed unmatched. From germline, CDR1 is LNHDA and CDR2 SQIVND (reference sequence). The CDR3 reads CASSNRRSLAGGTDTQYF. CDR3 nucleotides: TGTGCCAGTAGTAATAGGAGGTCACTAGCGGGAGGTACAGATACGCAGTATTTT.

The gene calls are TRBV6-5 and TRBJ2-1, with 12 positions matching TRBD2. Germline lookup yields CDR1 MNHEY and CDR2 SVGAGI. The trim removed 0 bases at V and 14 bases at J, leaving 2 bases unmatched. The length of the CDR3 is 13 residues. DNA for the CDR3: TGTGCCAGCAGTTACTCGACTAGCGGGAGTAAGTTCTTC. Translated: CASSYSTSGSKFF.

This sequence joins TRBV19 and TRBJ2-1; D is ambiguous. Germline lookup yields CDR1 LNHDA and CDR2 SQIVND (reference sequence). The V end was cut by 5 bases, the J end by 7 bases, with 9 bases between. The CDR3 covers 12 residues. CDR3 loop: CASSATFNEQFF. CDR3 sequence (DNA): TGTGCCAGTAGTGCAACCTTTAATGAGCAGTTCTTC.

Of note for this clone: It differs at one base from a far larger clone, so likely a read error. Since the CDR3 does not end with the conserved phenylalanine or tryptophan, this likely comes from a read error. This rearrangement joins TRBV27 to TRBJ2-3, with D possibly TRBD1 on 5 matching bases. Germline V gene lookup returns CDR1 MNHEY and CDR2 SMNVEV (reference sequence). The CDR3 covers 16 residues. V was clipped by 8 bases and J by 0 bases, with 18 bases between them. The CDR3 DNA reads TGTGCCAGCCGCTTTTTGGGGCTAGGAAGCACAGATACGCAGTATCTT. Residues: CASRFLGLGSTDTQYL.